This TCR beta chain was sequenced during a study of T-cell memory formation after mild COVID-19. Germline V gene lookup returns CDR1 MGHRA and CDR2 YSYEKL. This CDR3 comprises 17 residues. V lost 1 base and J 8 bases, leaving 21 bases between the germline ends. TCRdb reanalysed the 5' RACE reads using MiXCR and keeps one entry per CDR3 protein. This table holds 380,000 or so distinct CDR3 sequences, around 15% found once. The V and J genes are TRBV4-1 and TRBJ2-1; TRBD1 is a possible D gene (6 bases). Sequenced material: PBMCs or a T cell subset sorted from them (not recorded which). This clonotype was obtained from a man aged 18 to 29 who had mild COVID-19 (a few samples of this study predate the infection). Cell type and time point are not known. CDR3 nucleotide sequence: TGCGCCAGCAGCCAAGTCCCCCCCGCAGGGGTATTAGATGAGCAGTTCTTC. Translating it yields CASSQVPPAGVLDEQFF.